A single TCR beta chain is shown here with its context. Its antigen is not known. The data stem from a study of post-analysis software for immune sequencing data. Whole-study findings and limits: In patients, about five TRBV segments were more frequent than in controls, with TRBV5-6, TRBV5-1 and TRBV20-1 among them. Significantly lower normalized Chao1 diversity was seen in multiple sclerosis patients than in controls.

This CDR3 is built from 16 residues. Looked up from germline, CDR1 is SGHDN and CDR2 is FVKESK. V lost 2 bases and J lost 6; bases outside the gene matches: 6. cDNA libraries of TCR beta carried unique molecular identifiers. Using its own MiXCR run on the PCR reads, TCRdb lists one record per CDR3 protein. In the table there are more than 350,000 distinct CDR3 sequences, over 30% of which are singletons. This TCR derives from a girl between 2 and 10 years old with multiple sclerosis. The sequenced material came from blood. The rearrangement joins TRBV14 to TRBJ2-4; TRBD2 agrees at 11 bases. The CDR3 nucleotides read TGTGCCAGCAGCCAATTTAGCGGGGGGGCCTTAAACATTCAGTACTTC. Protein: CASSQFSGGALNIQYF.